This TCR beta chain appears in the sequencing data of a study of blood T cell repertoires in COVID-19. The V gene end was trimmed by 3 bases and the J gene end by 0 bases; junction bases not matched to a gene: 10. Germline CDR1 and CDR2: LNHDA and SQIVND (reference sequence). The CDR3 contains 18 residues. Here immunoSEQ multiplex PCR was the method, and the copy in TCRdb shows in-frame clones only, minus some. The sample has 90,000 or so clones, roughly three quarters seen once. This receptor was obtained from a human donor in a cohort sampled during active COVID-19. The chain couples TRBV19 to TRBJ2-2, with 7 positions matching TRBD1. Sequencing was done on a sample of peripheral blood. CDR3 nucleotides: TGTGCCAGTAGTATGACACTCCGGACAGGCACGAACACCGGGGAGCTGTTTTTT. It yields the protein CASSMTLRTGTNTGELFF. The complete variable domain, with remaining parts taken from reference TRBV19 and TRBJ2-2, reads DGGITQSPKYLFRKEGQNVTLSCEQNLNHDAMYWYRQDPGQGLRLIYYSQIVNDFQKGDIAEGYSVSREKKESFPLTVTSAQKNPTAFYLCASSMTLRTGTNTGELFFGEGSRLTVL.